A selection of T cell receptor beta chains follows, all from one sample in a study of T cells after yellow fever vaccination. TCRdb processed the 5' RACE reads anew with MiXCR; each CDR3 protein has one entry. The sample consists of 450,000 to 650,000 distinct CDR3 sequences, roughly 13% of them appearing once. The sequences come from PBMCs, collected on the day of the yellow fever booster vaccination. Receptor source: a young man who received the YFV17D yellow fever vaccine. Each CDR3 is given with its conserved first and last residue. Fields, in order: V gene, D gene, J gene, clone size, CDR3 protein, CDR3 DNA. A D gene is named only where the DNA matches it firmly. Clone size appears in some rows only: once, few, many, or a class for an expanded clone.

V: TRBV7-2; D: NA; J: TRBJ2-7; size: few; CDR3: CASSFPGTTYEQYF; DNA: TGTGCCAGCAGCTTTCCCGGGACAACCTACGAGCAGTACTTC
V: TRBV7-9; D: NA; J: TRBJ1-2; size: NA; CDR3: CASSASDRHALF; DNA: TGTGCCAGCAGCGCCTCGGACAGACACGCTTTGTTC
V: TRBV29-1; D: NA; J: TRBJ2-7; size: NA; CDR3: CSVEEPGEQYF; DNA: TGCAGCGTTGAAGAACCTGGGGAGCAGTACTTC
V: TRBV5-6; D: NA; J: TRBJ2-5; size: few; CDR3: CASSLVARQQETQYF; DNA: TGTGCCAGCAGCTTGGTAGCAAGGCAGCAAGAGACCCAGTACTTC
V: TRBV20-1; D: NA; J: TRBJ2-1; size: NA; CDR3: CSARRPRDDLGDNEQFF; DNA: TGCAGTGCTAGAAGACCGCGAGATGACTTGGGTGACAATGAGCAGTTCTTC
V: TRBV7-2; D: NA; J: TRBJ2-7; size: NA; CDR3: CASSLAGLRARRNEQYF; DNA: TGTGCCAGCAGCTTAGCGGGATTGAGGGCGCGAAGAAACGAGCAGTACTTC
V: TRBV3-1; D: NA; J: TRBJ1-3; size: NA; CDR3: CASSHEVGNTIYF; DNA: TGTGCCAGCAGCCATGAGGTTGGAAACACCATATATTTT
V: TRBV25-1; D: NA; J: TRBJ2-1; size: few; CDR3: CASSEAGLGEQFF; DNA: TGTGCCAGCAGTGAAGCAGGACTGGGTGAGCAGTTCTTC
V: TRBV9; D: NA; J: TRBJ1-2; size: NA; CDR3: CASSPGSQAYGYTF; DNA: TGTGCCAGCAGCCCTGGGAGCCAGGCATATGGCTACACCTTC
V: TRBV20-1; D: TRBD2; J: TRBJ2-2; size: few; CDR3: CSATGLAGAGELFF; DNA: TGCAGTGCTACCGGACTAGCGGGAGCTGGGGAGCTGTTTTTT
V: TRBV5-1; D: NA; J: TRBJ1-1; size: NA; CDR3: CASSSKVEATEAFF; DNA: TGCGCCAGCAGCTCTAAGGTGGAGGCGACTGAAGCTTTCTTT
V: TRBV6-1; D: NA; J: TRBJ1-2; size: NA; CDR3: CASHREATYGYTF; DNA: TGTGCCAGCCACAGGGAAGCAACCTATGGCTACACCTTC
V: TRBV18; D: NA; J: TRBJ2-6; size: NA; CDR3: CASSPIRQPAGANVLTF; DNA: TGTGCCAGCTCACCAATAAGACAGCCCGCTGGGGCCAACGTCCTGACTTTC
V: TRBV10-3; D: NA; J: TRBJ2-5; size: few; CDR3: CAISVVPGETQYF; DNA: TGTGCCATCAGCGTCGTCCCGGGGGAGACCCAGTACTTC
V: TRBV11-1; D: TRBD1; J: TRBJ2-6; size: few; CDR3: CASSLANAGGGRANVLTF; DNA: TGTGCCAGCAGCTTAGCGAATGCAGGGGGCGGTAGGGCCAACGTCCTGACTTTC
V: TRBV28; D: TRBD2; J: TRBJ2-3; size: few; CDR3: CASSLRSSGSSTQYF; DNA: TGTGCCAGCAGTTTAAGGTCTAGCGGGAGCAGTACGCAGTATTTT
V: TRBV19; D: NA; J: TRBJ2-1; size: once; CDR3: CASSIDGDRSYIF; DNA: TGTGCCAGTAGTATAGATGGGGACCGGTCCTATATCTTC
V: TRBV12-3/TRBV12-4; D: TRBD1; J: TRBJ1-5; size: NA; CDR3: CASNYRGHQPQHF; DNA: TGTGCCAGCAACTACAGGGGCCATCAGCCCCAGCATTTT
V: TRBV20-1; D: TRBD1; J: TRBJ2-7; size: few; CDR3: CSARDLRDSPYEQYF; DNA: TGCAGTGCTAGAGATCTTAGGGACAGCCCCTACGAGCAGTACTTC
V: TRBV4-3; D: TRBD2; J: TRBJ2-1; size: NA; CDR3: CASSQTSGGMSEQFF; DNA: TGCGCCAGCAGCCAGACTAGCGGGGGGATGAGTGAGCAGTTCTTC
V: TRBV12-3/TRBV12-4; D: NA; J: TRBJ2-1; size: few; CDR3: CASSRSGNNEQFF; DNA: TGTGCCAGCAGTCGTAGCGGTAACAATGAGCAGTTCTTC
V: TRBV12-3/TRBV12-4; D: NA; J: TRBJ2-7; size: many; CDR3: CASSLRGPPYEQYF; DNA: TGTGCCAGCAGTTTACGAGGCCCCCCCTACGAGCAGTACTTC
V: TRBV29-1; D: NA; J: TRBJ2-4; size: many; CDR3: CSTAEGGNIQYF; DNA: TGCAGTACCGCCGAAGGCGGAAACATTCAGTACTTC
V: TRBV5-1; D: TRBD2; J: TRBJ2-3; size: few; CDR3: CASSLAGTSTTDTQYF; DNA: TGCGCCAGCAGCTTAGCCGGGACTAGCACTACAGATACGCAGTATTTT
V: TRBV10-1; D: TRBD1; J: TRBJ2-7; size: NA; CDR3: CASSPISGQGYEQYF; DNA: TGCGCCAGCAGCCCCATCTCGGGACAGGGTTACGAGCAGTACTTC
V: TRBV12-3/TRBV12-4; D: NA; J: TRBJ1-3; size: many; CDR3: CASSPGSTGNTIYF; DNA: TGTGCCAGCAGTCCAGGGAGTACTGGAAACACCATATATTTT
V: TRBV9; D: NA; J: TRBJ1-5; size: NA; CDR3: CASSVSSGSDQPQHF; DNA: TGTGCCAGCAGCGTATCGAGTGGGAGTGATCAGCCCCAGCATTTT
V: TRBV5-1; D: NA; J: TRBJ1-2; size: few; CDR3: CASSRDRSEYGYTF; DNA: TGCGCCAGCAGCCGCGACAGATCAGAGTATGGCTACACCTTC
V: TRBV15; D: TRBD2; J: TRBJ2-7; size: few; CDR3: CATSSSGLAAIYEQYF; DNA: TGTGCCACCAGCAGTAGTGGACTAGCGGCGATCTACGAGCAGTACTTC
V: TRBV12-3/TRBV12-4; D: NA; J: TRBJ1-1; size: few; CDR3: CASSLTGSMNTEAFF; DNA: TGTGCCAGCAGTCTAACGGGATCCATGAACACTGAAGCTTTCTTT
V: TRBV20-1; D: NA; J: TRBJ1-2; size: few; CDR3: CSARRDYGYTF; DNA: TGCAGTGCTAGGAGAGACTATGGCTACACCTTC
V: TRBV20-1; D: NA; J: TRBJ2-6; size: NA; CDR3: CSARAPGSGANVLTF; DNA: TGCAGTGCTAGAGCCCCAGGATCCGGGGCCAACGTCCTGACTTTC
V: TRBV12-3/TRBV12-4; D: NA; J: TRBJ2-7; size: NA; CDR3: CASSLAALAFVQYF; DNA: TGTGCCAGCAGTTTAGCGGCACTAGCCTTTGTGCAGTACTTC
V: TRBV7-2; D: NA; J: TRBJ2-1; size: NA; CDR3: CASKTRAGKSSYNEQFF; DNA: TGTGCCAGCAAAACCAGAGCGGGTAAAAGCTCCTACAATGAGCAGTTCTTC
V: TRBV20-1; D: TRBD1; J: TRBJ2-7; size: NA; CDR3: CSASWDREYEQYF; DNA: TGCAGTGCTAGTTGGGACAGAGAGTACGAGCAGTACTTC
V: TRBV19; D: TRBD1; J: TRBJ2-7; size: few; CDR3: CASRNNRGMAEQYF; DNA: TGTGCCAGTAGAAACAACAGGGGAATGGCCGAGCAGTACTTC
V: TRBV6-1; D: NA; J: TRBJ1-4; size: NA; CDR3: CASREGTREEKLFF; DNA: TGTGCCAGCAGGGAAGGGACCCGGGAGGAAAAACTGTTTTTT
V: TRBV4-1; D: TRBD2; J: TRBJ2-1; size: few; CDR3: CASSQVGLAGGPSNNEQFF; DNA: TGCGCCAGCAGCCAAGTAGGACTAGCGGGAGGGCCGTCCAACAATGAGCAGTTCTTC
V: TRBV3-1; D: TRBD2; J: TRBJ2-7; size: NA; CDR3: CASSARRGLAGECEQYF; DNA: TGTGCCAGCAGCGCACGGAGGGGTCTAGCGGGAGAGTGCGAGCAGTACTTC
V: TRBV5-1; D: NA; J: TRBJ2-3; size: NA; CDR3: CASRSDRMMDTQYF; DNA: TGCGCCAGCAGAAGCGATAGGATGATGGATACGCAGTATTTT
V: TRBV20-1; D: TRBD1; J: TRBJ2-5; size: NA; CDR3: CSAATGAQETQYF; DNA: TGCAGTGCTGCGACAGGGGCCCAAGAGACCCAGTACTTC